In its sample, the clone carrying this T cell receptor beta chain was seen a few times. The method was immunoSEQ multiplex PCR; TCRdb's version includes in-frame clones alone and lacks a portion of them. The sample has 34,000 or so clones, roughly 80% seen once. Germline V lookup: CDR1 MNHNY, CDR2 SVGAGI (reference sequence). The CDR3 runs 14 residues. V lost 0 bases to trimming and J lost 2 bases, with 7 bases between them. The sample originates from a study of T cells in narcolepsy. The TCR originated in a human donor in good health. Input material: memory (CD45RA-) CD4+ T cells from blood. The rearrangement joins TRBV6-6 to TRBJ2-5; D not certain. In nucleotides, the CDR3 is TGTGCCAGCAGTTACTCGATTTCTCAAGAGACCCAGTACTTC. It translates to CASSYSISQETQYF.